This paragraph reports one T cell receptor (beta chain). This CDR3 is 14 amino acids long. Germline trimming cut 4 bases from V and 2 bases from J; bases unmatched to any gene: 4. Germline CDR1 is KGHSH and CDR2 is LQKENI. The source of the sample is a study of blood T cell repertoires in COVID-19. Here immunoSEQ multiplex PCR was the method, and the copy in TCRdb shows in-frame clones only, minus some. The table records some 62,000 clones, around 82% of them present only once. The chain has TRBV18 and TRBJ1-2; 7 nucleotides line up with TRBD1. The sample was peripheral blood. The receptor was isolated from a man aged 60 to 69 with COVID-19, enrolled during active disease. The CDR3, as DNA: TGTGCCAGCTCACAGGAACAGGGGAACTATGGCTACACCTTC. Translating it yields CASSQEQGNYGYTF.